The clone carrying this T cell receptor (beta chain) was detected a few times. Its antigen is undetermined. Trimming removed 3 bases at V and 0 bases at J, with 9 bases between. CDR3 length: 15 amino acids. The germline V gene encodes CDR1 KGHDR and CDR2 SFDVKD. These data are taken from a study of tumor-infiltrating lymphocytes in primary liver carcinoma. Overall study: Recorded tumor stage was T1-T3 N0M0, with diameters of roughly 4 to 10 cm.

Study results and limitations: Blood's top-250-clone fraction was significantly lower than that of tumors (p = 0.039).

Researchers generated TCR beta cDNA from about 500 ng of total RNA, relying on a constant-region primer. It was through three nested multiplex PCR rounds of slightly modified ARM-PCR that TCR beta libraries arose. For approximately 9 cycles apiece, the opening two PCR rounds ran with TRBV1-TRBV30 forward primers and a C-beta reverse primer. TCRdb fed the multiplex PCR reads into MiXCR, producing one record per CDR3 protein. The sample shows some 120,000 distinct CDR3 sequences, around 64% of them seen only once. DNA and RNA were both co-extracted from approximately 20-30 mg of bulk tissue that had not been sorted.

This chain links TRBV24-1 with TRBJ2-3; D unresolved. Material: liver tumor tissue from sampling region 3. As to subset: tumor region T3, left-lateral pole. The receptor was isolated from a woman aged 60-70 years with primary liver carcinoma and hepatitis B virus infection. The DNA of the CDR3 is TGTGCCACCAGTGATCCTACCTCTAGCACAGATACGCAGTATTTT. Its translation: CATSDPTSSTDTQYF.